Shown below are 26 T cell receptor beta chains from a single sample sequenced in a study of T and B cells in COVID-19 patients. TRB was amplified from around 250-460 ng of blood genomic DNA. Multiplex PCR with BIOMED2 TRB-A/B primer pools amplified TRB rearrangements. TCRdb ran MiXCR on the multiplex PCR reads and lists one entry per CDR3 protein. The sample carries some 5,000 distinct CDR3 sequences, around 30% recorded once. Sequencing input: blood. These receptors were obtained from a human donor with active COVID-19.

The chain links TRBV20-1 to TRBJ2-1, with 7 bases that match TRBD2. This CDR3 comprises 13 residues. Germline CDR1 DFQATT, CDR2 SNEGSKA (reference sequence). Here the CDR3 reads CSHGGSSYNEQFF. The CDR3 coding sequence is TGCAGCCACGGGGGGAGCTCCTACAATGAGCAGTTCTTC.

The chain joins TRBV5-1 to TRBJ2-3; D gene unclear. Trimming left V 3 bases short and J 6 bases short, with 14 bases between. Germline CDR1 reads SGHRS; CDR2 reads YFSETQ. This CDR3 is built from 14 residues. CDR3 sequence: CASSSTAAGDTQYF. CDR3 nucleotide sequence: TGCGCCAGCAGCTCGACTGCCGCCGGGGATACGCAGTATTTT.

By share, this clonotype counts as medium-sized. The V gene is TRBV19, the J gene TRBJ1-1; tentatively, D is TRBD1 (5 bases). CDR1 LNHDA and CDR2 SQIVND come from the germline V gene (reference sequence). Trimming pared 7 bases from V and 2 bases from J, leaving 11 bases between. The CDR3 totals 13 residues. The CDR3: CASNYGGNTEAFF. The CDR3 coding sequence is TGTGCCAGTAATTACGGGGGTAACACTGAAGCTTTCTTT.

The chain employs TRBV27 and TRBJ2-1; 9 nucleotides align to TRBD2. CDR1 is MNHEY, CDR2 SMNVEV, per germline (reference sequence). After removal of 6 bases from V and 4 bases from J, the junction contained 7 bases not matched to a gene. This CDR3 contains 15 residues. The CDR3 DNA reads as TGTGCCAGCAGCATGACTAGCGGAGTTTACAATGAGCAGTTCTTC. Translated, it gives CASSMTSGVYNEQFF.

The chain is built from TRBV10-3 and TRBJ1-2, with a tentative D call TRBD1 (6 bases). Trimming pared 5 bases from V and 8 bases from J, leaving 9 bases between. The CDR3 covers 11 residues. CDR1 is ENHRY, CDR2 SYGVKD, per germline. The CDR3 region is CAISSGVGYTF. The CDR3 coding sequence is TGTGCCATCAGTTCAGGGGTAGGCTACACCTTC.

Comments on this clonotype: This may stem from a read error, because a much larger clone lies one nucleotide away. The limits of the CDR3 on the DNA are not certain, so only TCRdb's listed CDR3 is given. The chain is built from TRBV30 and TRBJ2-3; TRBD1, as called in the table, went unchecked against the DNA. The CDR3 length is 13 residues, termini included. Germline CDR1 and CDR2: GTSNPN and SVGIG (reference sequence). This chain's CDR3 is CAWGTGSADTKYF.

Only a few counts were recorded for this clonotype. The CDR3 coding sequence is TGCAGTGCTGATGGACTAGCAAATGAGCAGTTCTTC. The encoded protein is CSADGLANEQFF. V usage is TRBV20-1 and J usage is TRBJ2-1, with 8 bases fitting TRBD2. This CDR3 spans 12 amino acids. V was pared by 5 bases and J by 7 bases, with 4 bases of the junction left unmatched. Germline V gene lookup returns CDR1 DFQATT and CDR2 SNEGSKA (reference sequence).

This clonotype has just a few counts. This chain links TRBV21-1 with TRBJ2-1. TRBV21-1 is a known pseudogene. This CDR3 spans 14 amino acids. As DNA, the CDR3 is TGTGCCAGCAGCCCATATTCGCGAGACAATGAGCAGTTCTTC. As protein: CASSPYSRDNEQFF.

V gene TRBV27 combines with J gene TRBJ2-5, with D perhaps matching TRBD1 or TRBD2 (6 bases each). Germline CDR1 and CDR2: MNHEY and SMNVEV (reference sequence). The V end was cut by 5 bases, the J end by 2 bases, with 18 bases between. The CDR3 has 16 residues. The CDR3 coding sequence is TGTGCCAGCAGTGATTTGGGGGGCCTCAGGCAAGAGACCCAGTACTTC. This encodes CASSDLGGLRQETQYF.

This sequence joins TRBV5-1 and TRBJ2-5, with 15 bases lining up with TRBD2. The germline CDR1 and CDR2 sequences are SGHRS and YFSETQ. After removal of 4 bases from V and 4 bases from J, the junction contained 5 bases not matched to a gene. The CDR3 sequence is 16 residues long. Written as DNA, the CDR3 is TGCGCCAGCAGCGACGGACTAGCGGGAGGGGGAGAGACCCAGTACTTC. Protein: CASSDGLAGGGETQYF.

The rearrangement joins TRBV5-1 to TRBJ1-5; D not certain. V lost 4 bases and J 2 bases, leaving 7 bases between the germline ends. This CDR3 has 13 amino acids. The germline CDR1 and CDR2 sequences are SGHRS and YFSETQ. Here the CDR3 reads CASSPDGNQPQHF. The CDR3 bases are TGCGCCAGCAGCCCTGACGGCAATCAGCCCCAGCATTTT.

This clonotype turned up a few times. The DNA for the CDR3 is TGTGCCAGCAGCTTAGAGGGACATGAGAACACTGAAGCTTTCTTT. Residues: CASSLEGHENTEAFF. This sequence joins TRBV7-9 and TRBJ1-1; D perhaps matches TRBD1 (6 bases). The CDR3 is 15 residues long. V shed 1 base and J shed 1 base, with 10 bases lying between them. Germline lookup yields CDR1 SEHNR and CDR2 FQNEAQ (reference sequence). The full variable domain, with the rest looked up from reference TRBV7-9 and TRBJ1-1, is DTGVSQNPRHKITKRGQNVTFRCDPISEHNRLYWYRQTLGQGPEFLTYFQNEAQLEKSRLLSDRFSAERPKGSFSTLEIQRTEQGDSAMYLCASSLEGHENTEAFFGQGTRLTVV.

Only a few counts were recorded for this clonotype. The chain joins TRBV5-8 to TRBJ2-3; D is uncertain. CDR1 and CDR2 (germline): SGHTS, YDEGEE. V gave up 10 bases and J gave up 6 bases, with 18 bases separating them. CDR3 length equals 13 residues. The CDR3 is CASRRSGGDTQYF. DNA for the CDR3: TGTGCCTCCCGTCGGTCGGGTGGGGATACGCAGTATTTT.

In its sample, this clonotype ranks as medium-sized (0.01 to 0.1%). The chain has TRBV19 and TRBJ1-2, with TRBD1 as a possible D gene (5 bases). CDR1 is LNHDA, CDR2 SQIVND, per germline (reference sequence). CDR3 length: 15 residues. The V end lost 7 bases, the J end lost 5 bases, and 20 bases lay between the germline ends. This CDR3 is CASKWGLQAEYGYTF. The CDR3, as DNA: TGTGCCAGTAAGTGGGGCCTCCAGGCCGAATATGGCTACACCTTC.

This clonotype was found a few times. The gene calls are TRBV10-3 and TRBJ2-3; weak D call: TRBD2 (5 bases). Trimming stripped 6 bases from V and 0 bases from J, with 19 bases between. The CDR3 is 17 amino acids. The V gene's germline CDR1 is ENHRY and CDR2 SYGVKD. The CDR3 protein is CAIRATLRETSTDTQYF. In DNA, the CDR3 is TGTGCCATCAGAGCCACCCTCCGGGAAACTAGCACAGATACGCAGTATTTT.

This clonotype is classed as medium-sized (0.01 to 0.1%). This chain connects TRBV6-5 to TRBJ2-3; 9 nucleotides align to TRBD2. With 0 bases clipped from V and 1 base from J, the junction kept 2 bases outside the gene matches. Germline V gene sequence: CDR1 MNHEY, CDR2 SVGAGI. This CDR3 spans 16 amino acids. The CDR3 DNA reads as TGTGCCAGCAGTTACTCTAGCGGGGGCCGCACAGATACGCAGTATTTT. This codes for CASSYSSGGRTDTQYF.

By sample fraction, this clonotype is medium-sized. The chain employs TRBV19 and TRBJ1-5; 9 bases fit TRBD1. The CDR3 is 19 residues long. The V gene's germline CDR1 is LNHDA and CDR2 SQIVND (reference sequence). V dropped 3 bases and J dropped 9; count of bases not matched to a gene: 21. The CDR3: CASSMARGQGYPGKRPQHF. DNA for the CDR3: TGTGCCAGTAGTATGGCCCGGGGACAGGGATATCCCGGTAAACGGCCCCAGCATTTT. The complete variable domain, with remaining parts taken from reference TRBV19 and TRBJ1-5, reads DGGITQSPKYLFRKEGQNVTLSCEQNLNHDAMYWYRQDPGQGLRLIYYSQIVNDFQKGDIAEGYSVSREKKESFPLTVTSAQKNPTAFYLCASSMARGQGYPGKRPQHFGDGTRLSIL.

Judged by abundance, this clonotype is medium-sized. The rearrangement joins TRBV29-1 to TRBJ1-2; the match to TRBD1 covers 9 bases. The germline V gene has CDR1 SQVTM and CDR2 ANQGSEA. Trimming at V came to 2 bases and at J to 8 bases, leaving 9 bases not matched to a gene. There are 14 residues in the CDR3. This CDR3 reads CSVEPRTGVDGYTF. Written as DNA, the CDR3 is TGCAGCGTTGAACCCCGGACAGGGGTCGACGGCTACACCTTC.

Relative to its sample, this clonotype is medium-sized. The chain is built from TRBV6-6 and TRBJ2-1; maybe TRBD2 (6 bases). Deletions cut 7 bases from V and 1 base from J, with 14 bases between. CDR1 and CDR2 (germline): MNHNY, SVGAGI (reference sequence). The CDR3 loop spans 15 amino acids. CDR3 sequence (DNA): TGTGCCAGCAACCGCCCCCTAGCGTCCTACAATGAGCAGTTCTTC. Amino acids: CASNRPLASYNEQFF.

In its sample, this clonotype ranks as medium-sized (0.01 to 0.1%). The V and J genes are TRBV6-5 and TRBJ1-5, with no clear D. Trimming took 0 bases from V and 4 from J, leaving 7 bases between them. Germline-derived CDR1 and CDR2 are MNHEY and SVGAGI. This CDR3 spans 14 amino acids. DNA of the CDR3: TGTGCCAGCAGTTACTCGACGACGAATCAGCCCCAGCATTTT. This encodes CASSYSTTNQPQHF.

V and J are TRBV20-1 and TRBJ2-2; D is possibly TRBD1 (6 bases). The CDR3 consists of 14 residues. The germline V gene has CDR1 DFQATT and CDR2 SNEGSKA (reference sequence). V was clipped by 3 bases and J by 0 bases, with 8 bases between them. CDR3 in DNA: TGCAGTGCTAGGACAGGAGCGAACACCGGGGAGCTGTTTTTT. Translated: CSARTGANTGELFF.

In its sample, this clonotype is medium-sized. The CDR3 here is CASSLAGGGTEAFF. The CDR3 DNA is TGTGCCAGCAGTTTGGCAGGGGGCGGAACTGAAGCTTTCTTT. The chain recombines TRBV12-3 or TRBV12-4 with TRBJ1-1; 8 bases line up with TRBD1. This CDR3 spans 14 amino acids. V was pared by 3 bases and J by 5 bases, with 5 bases of the junction left unmatched.

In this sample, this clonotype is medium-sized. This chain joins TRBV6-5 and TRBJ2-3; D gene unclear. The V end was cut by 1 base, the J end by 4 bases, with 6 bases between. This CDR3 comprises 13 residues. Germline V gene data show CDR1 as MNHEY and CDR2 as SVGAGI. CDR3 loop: CASSYFPADTQYF. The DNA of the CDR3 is TGTGCCAGCAGTTACTTCCCAGCAGATACGCAGTATTTT.

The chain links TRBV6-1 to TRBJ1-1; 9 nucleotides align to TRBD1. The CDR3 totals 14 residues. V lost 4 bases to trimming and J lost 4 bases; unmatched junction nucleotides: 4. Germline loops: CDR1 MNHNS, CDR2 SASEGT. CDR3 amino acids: CASSVPGQGTEAFF. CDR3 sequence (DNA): TGTGCCAGCAGTGTACCGGGACAGGGCACTGAAGCTTTCTTT.

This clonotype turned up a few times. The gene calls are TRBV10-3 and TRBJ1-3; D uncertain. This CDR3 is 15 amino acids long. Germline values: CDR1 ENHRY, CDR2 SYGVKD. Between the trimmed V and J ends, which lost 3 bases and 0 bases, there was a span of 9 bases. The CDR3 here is CAISDLGSSGNTIYF. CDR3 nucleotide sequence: TGTGCCATCAGTGACCTGGGCAGCTCTGGAAACACCATATATTTT.

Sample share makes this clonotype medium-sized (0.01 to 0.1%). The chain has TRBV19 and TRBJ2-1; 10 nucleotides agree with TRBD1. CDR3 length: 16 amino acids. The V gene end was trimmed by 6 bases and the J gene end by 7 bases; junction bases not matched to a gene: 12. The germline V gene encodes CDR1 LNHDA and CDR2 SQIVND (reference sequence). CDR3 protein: CASSPWGQGSRNEQFF. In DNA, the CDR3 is TGTGCCAGTAGCCCTTGGGGACAGGGGAGTAGGAATGAGCAGTTCTTC.